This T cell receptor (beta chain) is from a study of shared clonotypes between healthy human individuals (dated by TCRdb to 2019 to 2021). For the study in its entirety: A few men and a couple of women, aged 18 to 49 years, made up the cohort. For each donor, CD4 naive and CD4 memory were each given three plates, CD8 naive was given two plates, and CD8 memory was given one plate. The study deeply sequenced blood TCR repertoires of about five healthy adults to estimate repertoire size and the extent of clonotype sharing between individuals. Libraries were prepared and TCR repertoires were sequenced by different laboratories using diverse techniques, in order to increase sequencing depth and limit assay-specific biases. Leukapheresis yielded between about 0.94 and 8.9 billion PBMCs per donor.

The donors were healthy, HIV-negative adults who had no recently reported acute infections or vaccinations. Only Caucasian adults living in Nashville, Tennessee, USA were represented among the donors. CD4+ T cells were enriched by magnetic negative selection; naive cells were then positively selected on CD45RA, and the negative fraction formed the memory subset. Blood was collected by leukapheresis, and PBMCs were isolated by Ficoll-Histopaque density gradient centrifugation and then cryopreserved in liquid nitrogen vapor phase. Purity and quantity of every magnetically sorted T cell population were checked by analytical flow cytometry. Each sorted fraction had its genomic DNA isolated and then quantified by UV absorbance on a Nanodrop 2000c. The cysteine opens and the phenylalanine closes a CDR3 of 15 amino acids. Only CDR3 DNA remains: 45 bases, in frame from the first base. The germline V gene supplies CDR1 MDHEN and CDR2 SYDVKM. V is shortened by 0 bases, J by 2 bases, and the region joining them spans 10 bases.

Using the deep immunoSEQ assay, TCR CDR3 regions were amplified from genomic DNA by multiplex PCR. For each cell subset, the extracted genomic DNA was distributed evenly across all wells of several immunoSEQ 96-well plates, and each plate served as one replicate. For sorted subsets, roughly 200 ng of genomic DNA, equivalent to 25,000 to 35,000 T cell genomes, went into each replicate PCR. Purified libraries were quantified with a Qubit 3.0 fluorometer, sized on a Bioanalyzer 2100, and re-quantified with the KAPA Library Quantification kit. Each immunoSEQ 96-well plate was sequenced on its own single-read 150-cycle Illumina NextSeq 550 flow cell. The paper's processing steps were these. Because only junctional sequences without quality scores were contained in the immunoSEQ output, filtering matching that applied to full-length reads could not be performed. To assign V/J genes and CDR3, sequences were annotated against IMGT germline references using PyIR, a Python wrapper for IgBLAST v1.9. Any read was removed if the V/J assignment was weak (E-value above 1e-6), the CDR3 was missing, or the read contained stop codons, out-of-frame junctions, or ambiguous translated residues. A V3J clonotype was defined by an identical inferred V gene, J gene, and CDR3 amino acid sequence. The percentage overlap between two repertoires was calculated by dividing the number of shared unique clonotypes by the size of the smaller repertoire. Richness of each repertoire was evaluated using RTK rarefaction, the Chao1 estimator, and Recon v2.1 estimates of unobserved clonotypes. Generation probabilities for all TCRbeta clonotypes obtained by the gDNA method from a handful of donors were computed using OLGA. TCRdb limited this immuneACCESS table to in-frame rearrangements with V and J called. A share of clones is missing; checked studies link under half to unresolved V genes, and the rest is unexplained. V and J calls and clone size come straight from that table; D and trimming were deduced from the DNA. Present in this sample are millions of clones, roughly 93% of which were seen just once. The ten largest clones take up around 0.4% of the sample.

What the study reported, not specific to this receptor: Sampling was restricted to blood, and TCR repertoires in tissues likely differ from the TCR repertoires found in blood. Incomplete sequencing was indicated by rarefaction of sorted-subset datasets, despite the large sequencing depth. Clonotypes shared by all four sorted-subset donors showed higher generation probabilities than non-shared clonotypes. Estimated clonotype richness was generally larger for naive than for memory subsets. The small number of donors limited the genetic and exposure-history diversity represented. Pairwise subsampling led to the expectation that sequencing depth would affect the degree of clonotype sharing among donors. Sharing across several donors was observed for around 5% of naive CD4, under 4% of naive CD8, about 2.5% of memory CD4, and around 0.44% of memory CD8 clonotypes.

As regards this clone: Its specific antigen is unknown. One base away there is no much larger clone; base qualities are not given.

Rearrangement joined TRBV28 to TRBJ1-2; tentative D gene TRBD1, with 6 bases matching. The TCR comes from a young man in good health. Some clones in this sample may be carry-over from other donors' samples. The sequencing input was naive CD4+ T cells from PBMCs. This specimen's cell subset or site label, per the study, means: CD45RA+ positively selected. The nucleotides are TGTGCCAGCAGTTTATGGAGGACAGCGAACTATGGCTACACCTTC. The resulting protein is CASSLWRTANYGYTF.